This T cell receptor (beta chain) was profiled in a study of cytomegalovirus exposure and HLA in healthy donors. Study-level points and caveats: Judged likely to be a sequencing artifact was a cluster of highly shared sequence variants. A later analysis appeared to link common viral pathogens to several of the most significant clusters.

In regard to this clone: Its specificity is not known.

CDR1 and CDR2 from the germline V gene are SGHNT and YENEEA. Trimming took off 5 bases at V and 5 bases at J, with 13 bases between the two ends. The CDR3 has 13 amino acids. In the PCR, 60 Vbeta and 13 Jbeta primers were used. Per the authors' pipeline: There were about 80 million unique TCR beta chains by a later count, and around 10 million of them were shared. Assay used: immunoSEQ multiplex PCR; TCRdb lists only in-frame clones, some missing. V and J calls and clone size are as listed in that table; D and trimming were resolved from the DNA. The data contain under 110,000 clones, roughly 79% of them singletons.

Sequences were obtained from PBMCs. The source of this sequence is a woman in her thirties or forties in good health and CMV-seronegative. The V call is TRBV11-3, the J call TRBJ2-7, with TRBD1 as a possible D gene (5 bases). CDR3 loop: CASSANPGNEQYF. The CDR3 DNA reads as TGTGCCAGCAGCGCCAACCCAGGGAACGAGCAGTACTTC.